This T cell receptor beta chain appears in the sequencing data of a study of a mutant IDH1 vaccine in newly diagnosed glioma. Notes on the study in general: Detectable vaccine-induced immune responses arose in around 93% of patients. Pseudoprogression looked unconnected to shifts in top peripheral T cell clonotypes.

The CDR3 totals 13 residues. Germline V gives CDR1 MNHNY, CDR2 SVGAGI (reference sequence). V shed 8 bases and J 2 bases; nucleotides not matched to a gene: 4. Using immunoSEQ multiplex PCR, the repertoire was profiled, and TCRdb retains in-frame clones only, with some absent. The profile shows tens of thousands of clones, roughly 80% of them singletons. With respect to this clone: The antigen is undetermined.

Time point of the sample: baseline, week 1 (first vaccination visit). Treatment defined: pre-vaccination baseline after standard-of-care therapy. The chain joins TRBV6-6 to TRBJ1-2; 8 bases line up with TRBD1. This TCR came from a young man with glioma. The specimen comprised PBMCs, sampled from a glioma patient treated with radiotherapy, temozolomide or both. CDR3 sequence (DNA): TGTGCCAGCGCGGACAGGGTAAACTATGGCTACACCTTC. This sequence encodes CASADRVNYGYTF.